This TCR beta chain is drawn from a study of blood T cells in healthy people across ages. Study details: Template switching retrieved approximately one barcoded beta molecule for each two T cells.

The germline V gene has CDR1 MNHNY and CDR2 SVGAGI (reference sequence). V dropped 6 bases and J dropped 1 base, with 7 bases sitting between them. This CDR3 is 13 amino acids long. The draw of peripheral blood yielded roughly 9.4 milliliters from each donor. Per sample, extraction of total RNA gave at least 6 micrograms in every case. Primed by a sample-barcoded 5' primer and a J-beta primer mix, a second PCR proceeded for 7 to 11 cycles. Tagging of each cDNA molecule was performed by a template-switch adaptor with 12 random nucleotides. TCRdb ran MiXCR on the 5' RACE reads and lists one entry per CDR3 protein. There are about 1,500,000 distinct CDR3 sequences in the sample; 42% occur only once, and under 8% lies in the top ten.

This receptor was identified in a young woman in good health. The sequencing sample was made of blood. The gene calls are TRBV6-6 and TRBJ1-5, with D uncertain. The CDR3 region is CASRLDSNQPQHF. CDR3 DNA: TGTGCCAGCAGACTAGACAGCAATCAGCCCCAGCATTTT.